The 21 T cell receptor beta chains presented below share a single source sample, sequenced in a study of patients and donors after allogeneic stem cell transplantation. In TCRdb, the RT-PCR reads were re-called with MiXCR into one record per CDR3 protein. The data contain roughly 960,000 distinct CDR3 sequences, more than 15% of them singletons. The sequencing sample was made of blood, either unsorted or a sorted T cell fraction (not recorded which). All receptors come from a human donor who was either an allogeneic HSCT recipient or a stem cell or donor lymphocyte infusion donor (not recorded which). It is not recorded whose cells these are; they may come from a transplant donor.

The table lists this clonotype with a few counts. The rearrangement uses TRBV20-1 and TRBJ1-5, with a possible D match to TRBD1 (5 bases). Trimming took off 6 bases at V and 9 bases at J, with 18 bases between the two ends. The CDR3 is 13 residues long. Germline values: CDR1 DFQATT, CDR2 SNEGSKA (reference sequence). The CDR3 bases are TGCAGTGCGAATGCGGGACGGTCAGGGCCCCAGCATTTT. Translation gives CSANAGRSGPQHF.

The chain couples TRBV28 to TRBJ2-7, with D possibly being TRBD2 (5 bases). Germline V gene sequence: CDR1 MDHEN, CDR2 SYDVKM. V lost 7 bases and J 3 bases, leaving 13 bases between the germline ends. The CDR3 contains 13 residues. The CDR3 coding sequence is TGTGCCAGCACCCCCGGGGATTACTACGAGCAGTACTTC. Amino acids: CASTPGDYYEQYF.

At least ten counts were recorded for this clonotype. This rearrangement joins TRBV20-1 to TRBJ1-2, with a tentative D call TRBD1 (6 bases). V lost 3 bases and J lost 8, with 13 bases in between. The CDR3 is 12 residues long. Per germline, CDR1 DFQATT and CDR2 SNEGSKA (reference sequence). The CDR3 DNA reads as TGCAGTGCTAGCGCAACAGGGCAGGGCTACACCTTC. It codes for CSASATGQGYTF.

The genes are TRBV5-5 and TRBJ2-2; D gene unclear. The germline gives CDR1 SGHKS, CDR2 YYEKEE (reference sequence). V was cut by 4 bases and J by 0 bases, with 10 bases left in between. CDR3 length: 15 residues. The DNA for the CDR3 is TGTGCCAGCAGCCCCCAAGGGACGAACACCGGGGAGCTGTTTTTT. Amino acid sequence: CASSPQGTNTGELFF.

This CDR3 reads CASSIGETEAFF. CDR3 in DNA: TGTGCCAGTAGTATTGGGGAGACTGAAGCTTTCTTT. The chain couples TRBV19 to TRBJ1-1; D is unresolved. This CDR3 comprises 12 residues. Germline V gene sequence: CDR1 LNHDA, CDR2 SQIVND (reference sequence). V lost 3 bases, J lost 5 bases, and 7 bases lay in between. Filled out from reference TRBV19 and TRBJ1-1, the complete variable domain reads DGGITQSPKYLFRKEGQNVTLSCEQNLNHDAMYWYRQDPGQGLRLIYYSQIVNDFQKGDIAEGYSVSREKKESFPLTVTSAQKNPTAFYLCASSIGETEAFFGQGTRLTVV.

The rearrangement uses TRBV14 and TRBJ2-3; D gene unclear. Trimming pared 6 bases from V and 5 bases from J, leaving 12 bases between. Germline V lookup: CDR1 SGHDN, CDR2 FVKESK. CDR3 length: 13 amino acids. The CDR3 loop reads CASSPWPGDTQYF. CDR3 DNA: TGTGCCAGCAGTCCGTGGCCCGGAGATACGCAGTATTTT.

V and J are TRBV28 and TRBJ2-7, with TRBD2 as a possible D gene (7 bases). V lost 5 bases, J lost 4 bases, and 15 bases lay in between. CDR1 MDHEN and CDR2 SYDVKM come from the germline V gene. The CDR3 spans 14 residues. The CDR3 region is CASSPARGQYEQYF. CDR3 DNA sequence: TGTGCCAGCAGTCCCGCGCGGGGGCAATACGAGCAGTACTTC. The whole variable domain, remainder taken from reference TRBV28 and TRBJ2-7, is DVKVTQSSRYLVKRTGEKVFLECVQDMDHENMFWYRQDPGLGLRLIYFSYDVKMKEKGDIPEGYSVSREKKERFSLILESASTNQTSMYLCASSPARGQYEQYFGPGTRLTVT.

There are a few counts of this clonotype. The chain carries TRBV12-3 or TRBV12-4 and TRBJ1-6; 9 nucleotides align to TRBD1. The CDR3 spans 15 residues. Trimming cost V 5 bases and J 5 bases; bases outside gene matches: 4. DNA of the CDR3: TGTGCCAGCAGTACAGGGGGCCAGAATAATTCACCCCTCCACTTT. This translates into CASSTGGQNNSPLHF.

The chain combines TRBV7-9 with TRBJ2-1, with 9 bases fitting TRBD2. The ends lost 5 bases at V and 6 bases at J; junction bases unmatched: 11. This CDR3 spans 16 amino acids. In germline, CDR1 is SEHNR, CDR2 FQNEAQ (reference sequence). The CDR3 nucleotides are TGTGCCAGCAGCCCATTCAGGGGCGGGGGGGCCAATGAGCAGTTCTTC. Protein: CASSPFRGGGANEQFF.

As DNA, the CDR3 is TGCAGTGCTAGTCTCGGGAGTTGGATTGTGGGCACCGGGGAGCTGTTTTTT. Residues: CSASLGSWIVGTGELFF. The chain couples TRBV20-1 to TRBJ2-2, with D possibly TRBD2 on 6 matching bases. V gave up 3 bases and J gave up 4 bases, with 21 bases separating them. This CDR3 has 17 residues. The germline gives CDR1 DFQATT, CDR2 SNEGSKA (reference sequence).

As concerns this clonotype: The junction shows a germline mismatch at one end, possibly a read error. The chain recombines TRBV5-1 with TRBJ2-3, with 10 bases aligning to TRBD2. Germline V lookup: CDR1 SGHRS, CDR2 YFSETQ. This CDR3 has 15 residues. The CDR3 here is CASSSGLADTDPQYF. CDR3 coding DNA: TGCGCCAGCAGCTCCGGACTAGCGGACACAGATCCGCAGTATTTT. Based on the CDR3 plus reference TRBV5-1 and TRBJ2-3, the full variable domain is KAGVTQTPRYLIKTRGQQVTLSCSPISGHRSVSWYQQTPGQGLQFLFEYFSETQRNKGNFPGRFSGRQFSNSRSEMNVSTLELGDSALYLCASSSGLADTDPQYFGPGTRLTVL.

In this sample, this clonotype turned up a few times. The chain combines TRBV24-1 with TRBJ2-7, with TRBD1 matching over 7 bases. Germline V gene data show CDR1 as KGHDR and CDR2 as SFDVKD. The V segment lost 5 bases and the J segment 5 bases; nucleotides outside the gene matches: 11. The CDR3 extends over 15 amino acids. CDR3 bases: TGTGCCACCAGTGGTAAATCCGGGACAGCTCACGAGCAGTACTTC. Encoded protein: CATSGKSGTAHEQYF.

This clonotype was found a few times. This chain connects TRBV2 to TRBJ1-1, with 7 bases matching TRBD1. V shed 6 bases, J shed 4 bases, and the junction held 5 bases outside the gene matches. CDR1 and CDR2 from the germline V gene are SNHLY and FYNNEI. CDR3 length: 13 amino acids. The CDR3 reads CASRDRWGTEAFF. Here the CDR3 DNA reads TGTGCCAGCAGGGACAGGTGGGGCACTGAAGCTTTCTTT. Drawing the rest from reference TRBV2 and TRBJ1-1, the complete variable domain is EPEVTQTPSHQVTQMGQEVILRCVPISNHLYFYWYRQILGQKVEFLVSFYNNEISEKSEIFDDQFSVERPDGSNFTLKIRSTKLEDSAMYFCASRDRWGTEAFFGQGTRLTVV.

This clonotype was picked up a small number of times. The chain uses TRBV5-1 and TRBJ2-7, with a weak D call TRBD2 (5 bases). This CDR3 comprises 14 residues. V lost 4 bases, J lost 2 bases, and 13 bases lay in between. Germline CDR1 is SGHRS and CDR2 is YFSETQ. In DNA, the CDR3 is TGCGCCAGCAGCGGTCGGACTGGACCCTACGAGCAGTACTTC. Encoded protein: CASSGRTGPYEQYF.

The chain carries TRBV14 and TRBJ2-1; possible D gene TRBD1, 6 bases. CDR3 length: 14 residues. Trimming pared 5 bases from V and 5 bases from J, leaving 13 bases between. Germline V gives CDR1 SGHDN, CDR2 FVKESK. The CDR3 nucleotides read TGTGCCAGCAGCGCGACCGGGACAAACAATGAGCAGTTCTTC. This translates into CASSATGTNNEQFF.

V gene TRBV9 combines with J gene TRBJ1-4, with D tentatively TRBD1 (5 bases). The germline V gene encodes CDR1 SGDLS and CDR2 YYNGEE. The CDR3 has 17 amino acids. Trimming removed 4 bases from V and 0 bases from J, with 16 bases in between. The chain's CDR3 is CASSPGGSLATNEKLFF. Written as DNA, the CDR3 is TGTGCCAGCAGCCCCGGGGGGTCTCTGGCAACTAATGAAAAACTGTTTTTT.

In this sample, this clonotype turned up a few times. The V call is TRBV7-3, the J call TRBJ1-1; 8 bases line up with TRBD1. Germline V gene sequence: CDR1 SGHTA, CDR2 FQGTGA. The CDR3 contains 17 residues. Trimming at V came to 3 bases and at J to 2 bases, leaving 11 bases not matched to a gene. The CDR3 nucleotides read TGTGCCAGCAGCTTCACGACCATAGACAGGGGAAACACTGAAGCTTTCTTT. It codes for CASSFTTIDRGNTEAFF.

This clonotype was seen more than once but under ten times. The rearrangement joins TRBV20-1 to TRBJ1-1; the match to TRBD1 covers 10 bases. Trimming cost V 4 bases and J 7 bases; bases outside gene matches: 9. This CDR3 is built from 14 residues. Germline assignment: CDR1 DFQATT and CDR2 SNEGSKA (reference sequence). For the CDR3, the DNA is TGCAGTGCTAAACGCCCCGGGACAGGGGATGAAGCTTTCTTT. The encoded protein is CSAKRPGTGDEAFF.

V gene TRBV12-3 or TRBV12-4 combines with J gene TRBJ1-1; TRBD1 might be the D (5 bases). Trimming took off 6 bases at V and 6 bases at J, with 8 bases between the two ends. This CDR3 region has 11 residues. As DNA, the CDR3 is TGTGCCAGCAGCCCGGGACCTGAAGCTTTCTTT. It encodes CASSPGPEAFF.

This chain uses TRBV18 with TRBJ1-3; D remains unclear. Per germline, CDR1 KGHSH and CDR2 LQKENI. V was cut by 6 bases and J by 0 bases, with 15 bases left in between. The CDR3 runs to 16 residues. CDR3 DNA sequence: TGTGCCAGCTCCCCAAATGAAGCGTTCTCTGGAAACACCATATATTTT. Translating it yields CASSPNEAFSGNTIYF.

Only one count was recorded for this clonotype. The V call is TRBV6-1, the J call TRBJ2-2; TRBD2 aligns across 12 bases. The junction had 6 bases not matched to a gene; V was cut back by 5 bases and J by 5 bases. The CDR3 spans 16 residues. In germline, CDR1 is MNHNS, CDR2 SASEGT. The CDR3 DNA is TGTGCCAGCAGTAGACTAGCGGGGGTCGATACCGGGGAGCTGTTTTTT. Amino acids: CASSRLAGVDTGELFF.